This T cell receptor beta chain was retrieved from a study of blood T cell repertoires in COVID-19. Method: immunoSEQ multiplex PCR; TCRdb's copy keeps in-frame clones and lacks some. The sample gives over 600,000 clones, about 90% of which show up once; around 0.3% is in the top ten. The CDR3 is 13 residues long. With 7 bases clipped from V and 5 bases from J, the junction kept 7 bases outside the gene matches. Per germline, CDR1 KGHDR and CDR2 SFDVKD. The chain couples TRBV24-1 to TRBJ2-7; 7 bases agree with TRBD1. Sequences were obtained from peripheral blood. This receptor was taken from a woman between 18 and 29 years old with acute or convalescent COVID-19. The CDR3 coding sequence is TGTGCCACCAGCCGGGACAGAAGCCACGAGCAGTACTTC. Amino acids: CATSRDRSHEQYF.